The rows below give T cell receptor beta chains drawn from one sample of a study of cytomegalovirus exposure and HLA in healthy donors. Profiling relied on immunoSEQ multiplex PCR, and the TCRdb table lists in-frame clones only, not all of them. The sample includes hundreds of thousands of clones, roughly 85% of them seen just once. The sequenced material came from PBMCs. Receptor source: a woman younger than 35 in good health and CMV-seronegative. The CDR3 runs from the conserved cysteine through the conserved F or W. A D gene is named only where the DNA matches it firmly.

cdr3_length j_call d_call v_call cdr3_aa
14 TRBJ2-5 NA TRBV14 CASSQDPREETQYF
12 TRBJ2-7 NA TRBV28 CASSLGGYEQYF
17 TRBJ1-6 TRBD1 TRBV5-1 CASSLGDRDPYNSPLHF
15 TRBJ2-6 TRBD1 TRBV28 CASSLPGQSINVLTF
16 TRBJ1-1 NA TRBV5-6 CASSLALRLWNTEAFF
16 TRBJ1-6 NA TRBV2 CASSDGGNPYNSPLHF
15 TRBJ1-1 TRBD1 TRBV5-1 CASSSWGQKNTEAFF
15 TRBJ2-1 TRBD2 TRBV27 CASSPDTGGYNEQFF
17 TRBJ2-7 TRBD2 TRBV29-1 CSVAQGEGLAGRYEQYF
15 TRBJ2-2 TRBD1 TRBV5-1 CASSLTGTGGRELFF
15 TRBJ2-1 TRBD1 TRBV27 CASSHGGTGLSEQFF
14 TRBJ2-3 TRBD2 TRBV30 CAWSLAGAPDTQYF
15 TRBJ2-2 NA TRBV10-1 CASSSGTHNTGELFF
13 TRBJ2-1 NA TRBV10-2 CASGGGGPDEQFF
11 TRBJ2-7 NA TRBV28 CASSLRAEQYF
18 TRBJ1-4 NA TRBV7-9 CASSLPDSARSEDEKLFF
14 TRBJ1-5 NA TRBV6-5 CASSQQGKNQPQHF
13 TRBJ2-7 NA TRBV4-2 CASSPRAGYEQYF
14 TRBJ1-2 TRBD1 TRBV5-4 CASSGGGPNYGYTF
13 TRBJ2-7 NA TRBV28 CASSGQNTYEQYF
13 TRBJ2-5 NA TRBV10-3 CAIREPLQETQYF
16 TRBJ2-7 NA TRBV6-5 CASSYSFLGKPYEQYF
15 TRBJ1-5 NA TRBV27 CASSPPGYSNQPQHF
15 TRBJ1-4 TRBD1 TRBV28 CASRTPGQGSEKLFF
18 TRBJ1-5 NA TRBV15 CATRGVRGGYVSNQPQHF
14 TRBJ1-1 TRBD1 TRBV28 CASSSLTGRTEAFF
14 TRBJ1-2 NA TRBV29-1 CSVGGPGEGYGYTF
14 TRBJ2-1 TRBD2 TRBV5-4 CASSLGSGRNEQFF
14 TRBJ1-5 NA TRBV5-8 CASSPRLYNQPQHF
14 TRBJ1-4 TRBD1 TRBV6-5 CASSPTGGPEKLFF
11 TRBJ2-7 NA TRBV10-3 CAIELVYEQYF
15 TRBJ2-3 TRBD2 TRBV19 CASTGLAATLDTQYF
16 TRBJ2-7 NA TRBV30 CAWRQNRDLMHYEQYF
15 TRBJ2-1 TRBD2 TRBV5-1 CASSPGTSGDNEQFF
13 TRBJ2-1 NA TRBV5-4 CASSYLARNEQFF
15 TRBJ2-1 NA TRBV5-1 CASSPPQLSYNEQFF
14 TRBJ2-1 TRBD2 TRBV27 CASQGRGSRNEQFF
16 TRBJ2-2 TRBD2 TRBV6-5 CASSHWTSAESGELFF
14 TRBJ2-7 NA TRBV7-2 CASRHSGAAYEQYF